A selection of T cell receptor beta chains follows, all from one sample in a study of blood T cell repertoires in COVID-19. Clones were read by immunoSEQ multiplex PCR, and TCRdb kept only the in-frame ones, dropping some. Seen here are about 83,000 clones, more than 70% observed once, and the top ten hold 20% to 25%. The sample consisted of peripheral blood. Every receptor here comes from a woman aged 80 or older in a cohort sampled during active or convalescent COVID-19. CDR3s include the opening cysteine and the closing phenylalanine or tryptophan. D genes are given only for firm matches. Clone sizes are given selectively: once, few, many, or a class where the clone is expanded.

v_gene	abundance	j_gene	d_gene	CDR3nt	CDR3aa
TRBV5-4	-	TRBJ2-1	TRBD2	TGTGCCAGCAGCTTGTCAGGCGGGAGCGGGGCCTACAATGAGCAGTTCTTC	CASSLSGGSGAYNEQFF
TRBV18	-	TRBJ1-1	-	TGTGCCAGCCGGACTCAGGTGGGCACTGAAGCTTTCTTT	CASRTQVGTEAFF
TRBV5-1	once	TRBJ2-2	-	TGCGCCAGCAGCCCTCGATCGGACACCGGGGAGCTGTTTTTT	CASSPRSDTGELFF
TRBV5-1	-	TRBJ2-3	-	TGCGCCAGCAGCTTAAACCAACAAGATACGCAGTATTTT	CASSLNQQDTQYF
TRBV12-3/TRBV12-4	few	TRBJ1-2	-	TGTGCCAGCAGTTTTGAGGGTCTAGGTGGCTACACCTTC	CASSFEGLGGYTF
TRBV14	-	TRBJ2-1	TRBD1	TGTGCCAGCAGCCCTGTCCCGGGACAGGGAACTTTCAGCTCCTACAATGAGCAGTTCTTC	CASSPVPGQGTFSSYNEQFF
TRBV21-1	-	TRBJ1-6	-	TGTGCCAGCAGCAAGGTTACAGGGGGTGATAATTCACCCCTCCACTTT	CASSKVTGGDNSPLHF
TRBV28	-	TRBJ1-1	TRBD1	TGTGCCAAGTCTATCTTTCCGGGACAGGGATCTGAAGCTTTCTTT	CAKSIFPGQGSEAFF
TRBV29-1	-	TRBJ2-1	TRBD2	TGCAGCTCCGGACTAGCGGCTAACAATGAGCAGTTCTTC	CSSGLAANNEQFF
TRBV7-2	few	TRBJ1-5	-	TGTGCCAGCAGCGGCAGGGGCGGGGGAAATCAGCCCCAGCATTTT	CASSGRGGGNQPQHF
TRBV28	-	TRBJ1-2	-	TGTGCCAGCAGTACACTAGGAGGCTACACCTTC	CASSTLGGYTF
TRBV5-1	-	TRBJ2-1	TRBD2	TGCGCCAGCAGCATGACTAGCGGGAGCTTGAATGAGCAGTTCTTC	CASSMTSGSLNEQFF
TRBV11-2	-	TRBJ2-7	-	TGTGCCAGCAGCTTAGATGGGCAGAGCTACGAGCAGTACTTC	CASSLDGQSYEQYF
TRBV7-3	-	TRBJ2-1	-	TGTGCCAGCAGCCACGGAGCGGGCTCCTACAATGAGCAGTTCTTC	CASSHGAGSYNEQFF
TRBV2	-	TRBJ1-5	-	TGTGCCAGCAGTGAAGCGTTATCGGGGGACAATCAGCCCCAGCATTTT	CASSEALSGDNQPQHF
TRBV11-1	-	TRBJ1-2	-	TGTGCCAGCAGCCCTACAGGGAACTATGGCTACACCTTC	CASSPTGNYGYTF
TRBV5-1	-	TRBJ2-7	-	TGCGCCAGCAGCTCCCTTGGGCAGGGAGGCTACGAGCAGTACTTC	CASSSLGQGGYEQYF
TRBV5-1	-	TRBJ2-7	TRBD1	TGCGCCAGCAGTCCGGGACAGGGCGGACCGGGCGAGCAGTACTTC	CASSPGQGGPGEQYF
TRBV7-9	-	TRBJ2-1	TRBD2	TGTGCCAGCACCATGAAGGCGGGAGAGTCCTACAATGAGCAGTTCTTC	CASTMKAGESYNEQFF
TRBV28	once	TRBJ1-1	TRBD1	TGTGCCAGCAGGGAGAGGGGGAACAGGGGTCACACTGAAGCTTTCTTT	CASRERGNRGHTEAFF
TRBV30	-	TRBJ1-5	-	TGTGCCTGGGATACAGGTAGCAATCAGCCCCAGCATTTT	CAWDTGSNQPQHF
TRBV10-1	-	TRBJ2-3	TRBD2	TGCGCCAGCAGTGAGAGATCTAGCGGCTCCACAGATACGCAGTATTTT	CASSERSSGSTDTQYF
TRBV7-2	-	TRBJ2-3	TRBD2	TGTGCCAGCAGCCTCACCGGACTAGCGGGGGGCACAGATACGCAGTATTTT	CASSLTGLAGGTDTQYF
TRBV19	-	TRBJ2-7	TRBD1	TGTGCCAGTAGTTGGACAGGGGACTCCTACGAGCAGTACTTC	CASSWTGDSYEQYF
TRBV2	-	TRBJ1-4	-	TGTGCCAGCAGGTCCGGGACAACTAATGAAAAACTGTTTTTT	CASRSGTTNEKLFF
TRBV7-3	-	TRBJ2-1	TRBD2	TGTGCCAGCCGTTTAGCGGGAGTCCATGAGCAGTTCTTC	CASRLAGVHEQFF
TRBV19	-	TRBJ1-1	-	TGTGCCAGTAGGCCCCAAGACAGTACTGAAGCTTTCTTT	CASRPQDSTEAFF
TRBV7-2	-	TRBJ2-3	-	TGTGCCAGCAGCTTCGGAGTTGTCACAGATACGCAGTATTTT	CASSFGVVTDTQYF
TRBV7-8	-	TRBJ1-1	TRBD1	TGTGCCAGCAGCTCTGACAGGGTGAACACTGAAGCTTTCTTT	CASSSDRVNTEAFF
TRBV27	once	TRBJ1-4	-	TGTGCCAGCAGCCCGAGCGGCGGGAGACGCGTCGAAAAACTGTTTTTT	CASSPSGGRRVEKLFF
TRBV6-2/TRBV6-3	-	TRBJ2-2	TRBD1	TGTGCCAGCAGCCCTGACAGGGGCCACCAGATCGGGGAGCTGTTTTTT	CASSPDRGHQIGELFF
TRBV29-1	-	TRBJ2-7	TRBD1	TGCAGCGTTGAAGATCAGGGACAGCCCTACGAGCAGTACTTC	CSVEDQGQPYEQYF
TRBV11-3	-	TRBJ2-1	TRBD2	TGTGCCAGCAGCGCGGGAGGATCCTACAATGAGCAGTTCTTC	CASSAGGSYNEQFF
TRBV28	-	TRBJ2-7	TRBD2	TGTGCCAGCAGTCCCGTAGCGGGAGCTACGGGATACGAGCAGTACTTC	CASSPVAGATGYEQYF
TRBV18	-	TRBJ1-1	-	TGTGCCAGCTCACTGGCCCAGGGGAACACTGAAGCTTTCTTT	CASSLAQGNTEAFF
TRBV5-1	-	TRBJ1-1	TRBD1	TGCGCCAGCAGCCCAAGGACAGGGACGAACACTGAAGCTTTCTTT	CASSPRTGTNTEAFF
TRBV7-9	-	TRBJ2-3	-	TGTGCCAGCAGCCCCCCAGTTGCAGATACGCAGTATTTT	CASSPPVADTQYF
TRBV11-3	-	TRBJ2-1	TRBD2	TGTGCCAGCAGCCGAGTTAGCGGGAGAAATGAGCAGTTCTTC	CASSRVSGRNEQFF
TRBV5-1	-	TRBJ2-2	TRBD2	TGCGCCAGCAGCTTGGTTGCGGGAGGGCCGGGCACCGGGGAGCTGTTTTTT	CASSLVAGGPGTGELFF
TRBV28	-	TRBJ1-1	-	TGTGCCAGCAGTTTCCCGGGTAGGGGAGCTTTCTTT	CASSFPGRGAFF